A selection of T cell receptor beta chains follows, all from one sample in a study of post-analysis software for immune sequencing data. In TCRdb, the PCR reads were re-called with MiXCR into one record per CDR3 protein. The repertoire has about 810,000 distinct CDR3 sequences, 53% of them found once; the top ten carry approximately 4.5%. The specimen was blood. These receptors all come from a girl under 18 with multiple sclerosis. Both conserved end residues are part of each CDR3. The order of the fields is J gene, clone size, D gene, V gene, CDR3 protein, CDR3 DNA. A D gene is named only where the DNA matches it firmly. Clone size is shown for a subset of rows, as once, few, many or a class of expanded clone.

TRBJ2-5 few . TRBV3-1 CASSQVPQETQYF TGTGCCAGCAGCCAAGTACCCCAAGAGACCCAGTACTTC
TRBJ2-7 few TRBD1 TRBV5-1 CASSLMAQGVYYEQYF TGCGCCAGCAGCTTGATGGCACAGGGGGTCTACTACGAGCAGTACTTC
TRBJ2-4 . . TRBV7-3 CASSLDMFEQYF TGTGCCAGCAGCTTAGATATGTTTGAGCAGTACTTC
TRBJ2-7 . . TRBV5-1 CASSLTLDRSSYEQYF TGCGCCAGCAGCTTGACTCTAGACAGGAGTTCCTACGAGCAGTACTTC
TRBJ2-7 . . TRBV27 CASSFSQGASYEQYF TGTGCCAGCAGTTTTTCCCAGGGAGCCTCCTACGAGCAGTACTTC
TRBJ2-1 . . TRBV20-1 CSARDKAERYNEQFF TGCAGTGCTAGAGATAAGGCGGAGCGCTACAATGAGCAGTTCTTC
TRBJ2-7 few . TRBV29-1 CSVDDGTYEQYF TGCAGCGTTGACGACGGAACCTACGAGCAGTACTTC
TRBJ2-3 few TRBD2 TRBV15 CATSRGPTAGGLTITDTQYF TGTGCCACCAGCAGAGGCCCCACGGCGGGGGGCCTAACTATCACAGATACGCAGTATTTT
TRBJ2-6 . TRBD1 TRBV5-1 CASSSPRQGVLFGANVLTF TGCGCCAGCAGCTCACCGAGACAGGGGGTGCTTTTTGGGGCCAACGTCCTGACTTTC
TRBJ1-1 few TRBD1 TRBV9 CASSVEGAGTEAFF TGTGCCAGCAGCGTAGAGGGGGCCGGCACTGAAGCTTTCTTT
TRBJ2-7 . . TRBV21-1 CTSRRAGPLSYEQYF TGTACCAGCAGGAGAGCGGGGCCTCTCTCCTACGAGCAGTACTTC